One and the same sample provided the 18 T cell receptor beta chains below, sequenced in a study of response to subunit inactivated influenza vaccine. TCRdb redid the calling of the RT-PCR reads with MiXCR, one entry per CDR3 protein. The sample includes 500,000 to 700,000 distinct CDR3 sequences, roughly 25% of them seen just once. The same data also went into a second study, on T cells expressing NK-cell markers. That work contributes: It was by 5'RACE template switching with UMIs that TCR beta cDNA was made.

The sequencing used CD4+ T cells sorted from PBMCs, collected approximately 13 days after vaccination. These receptors all come from a man between 50 and 59 years old who received an inactivated influenza vaccine.

This clonotype showed up just a few times. The CDR3: CASRRAGLYEQYF. CDR3 DNA: TGTGCCAGCCGGAGGGCAGGGTTATACGAGCAGTACTTC. This rearrangement joins TRBV27 to TRBJ2-7, with TRBD2 as a possible D gene (6 bases). Germline values: CDR1 MNHEY, CDR2 SMNVEV (reference sequence). V was pared by 8 bases and J by 4 bases, with 15 bases between. This CDR3 region has 13 residues.

In its sample, this clonotype was seen once. The V and J genes are TRBV9 and TRBJ2-5, with D uncertain. This CDR3 spans 13 amino acids. With 1 base removed from V and 0 bases from J, the gap between germline ends came to 4 bases. Per the germline V gene, CDR1 is SGDLS and CDR2 is YYNGEE. The CDR3 coding sequence is TGTGCCAGCAGCGTATCCGACCAAGAGACCCAGTACTTC. This gives the protein CASSVSDQETQYF.

The table lists this clonotype with a few counts. The chain is built from TRBV20-1 and TRBJ2-7; D remains ambiguous. Looked up from germline, CDR1 is DFQATT and CDR2 is SNEGSKA (reference sequence). V was clipped by 0 bases and J by 0 bases, with 9 bases between them. The CDR3 contains 14 residues. Here the CDR3 reads CSARDSRHSYEQYF. In nucleotides, the CDR3 is TGCAGTGCTAGAGATTCCAGACACTCCTACGAGCAGTACTTC.

This chain joins TRBV2 and TRBJ2-2; 7 nucleotides agree with TRBD2. CDR3 length equals 15 residues. Trimming at V came to 4 bases and at J to 5 bases, leaving 7 bases not matched to a gene. Germline assignment: CDR1 SNHLY and CDR2 FYNNEI. The CDR3 DNA reads as TGTGCCAGCAGTGTATTGGCGGGAGTAACCGGGGAGCTGTTTTTT. Its protein is CASSVLAGVTGELFF.

This clonotype showed up just a few times. The genes are TRBV20-1 and TRBJ2-7; D gene ambiguous. Trimming cost V 3 bases and J 3 bases, with 12 bases left between them. This CDR3 region has 13 residues. CDR1 is DFQATT and CDR2 is SNEGSKA in the germline V gene (reference sequence). The CDR3 loop is CSARGRFGYEQYF. In DNA form, the CDR3 reads TGCAGTGCTAGGGGAAGGTTTGGCTACGAGCAGTACTTC.

The sample holds a few counts of this clonotype. The chain combines TRBV29-1 with TRBJ1-2; 7 positions agree with TRBD1. V trimming: 4 bases; J trimming: 5 bases; junction bases outside the gene matches: 10. CDR1 and CDR2 from the germline V gene are SQVTM and ANQGSEA. CDR3 length equals 14 residues. This CDR3 is CSVGPTGPGYGYTF. CDR3 DNA: TGCAGCGTTGGGCCGACAGGGCCAGGGTATGGCTACACCTTC.

V usage is TRBV6-5 and J usage is TRBJ1-4; D not resolved. The CDR3 loop spans 15 amino acids. V lost 0 bases and J 4 bases, leaving 9 bases between the germline ends. CDR1 is MNHEY and CDR2 is SVGAGI in the germline V gene. CDR3 DNA sequence: TGTGCCAGCAGTTACTCATCGGGCCTTAATGAAAAACTGTTTTTT. Its translation is CASSYSSGLNEKLFF.

This clonotype was detected only a few times. The rearrangement uses TRBV7-9 and TRBJ2-5; 8 nucleotides match TRBD2. Germline-derived CDR1 and CDR2 are SEHNR and FQNEAQ (reference sequence). The CDR3 runs to 17 residues. Losses at the gene ends were 1 base for V and 2 bases for J; bases not matched to a gene: 9. In nucleotides, the CDR3 is TGTGCCAGCAGCTTAGTCGGAGCGGGAGTGAGGCAAGAGACCCAGTACTTC. This translates into CASSLVGAGVRQETQYF.

The chain links TRBV6-2 or TRBV6-3 to TRBJ2-1; D might be TRBD1 (6 bases). CDR3 size: 14 residues. CDR1 MNHEY and CDR2 SVGEGT come from the germline V gene. Deletions cut 2 bases from V and 2 bases from J, with 7 bases between. CDR3 sequence (DNA): TGTGCCAGCAGTTACGGGGGCCCCTACAATGAGCAGTTCTTC. It is translated as CASSYGGPYNEQFF.

This chain joins TRBV20-1 and TRBJ2-3; D might be TRBD1 (6 bases). The germline CDR1 and CDR2 sequences are DFQATT and SNEGSKA (reference sequence). The CDR3 extends over 14 amino acids. V dropped 6 bases and J dropped 6 bases, with 19 bases sitting between them. The CDR3 loop is CSALTGRGSDTQYF. The CDR3 DNA reads as TGCAGTGCCCTTACAGGGAGAGGGTCCGATACGCAGTATTTT.

This clonotype was detected many times. The chain combines TRBV28 with TRBJ2-7; TRBD1 aligns across 9 bases. The CDR3 runs 15 residues. V lost 4 bases to trimming and J lost 7 bases; unmatched junction nucleotides: 11. Germline V gene data show CDR1 as MDHEN and CDR2 as SYDVKM. This CDR3 is CASSSFTDRGKEQYF. Here the CDR3 DNA reads TGTGCCAGCAGTTCCTTCACGGACAGGGGTAAGGAGCAGTACTTC.

This clonotype was observed at least ten times. This chain links TRBV5-1 with TRBJ1-5; D call uncertain. The CDR3 is 14 amino acids. V lost 0 bases, J lost 4 bases, and 8 bases lay in between. From germline, CDR1 is SGHRS and CDR2 YFSETQ. CDR3 in DNA: TGCGCCAGCAGCTTGGGACAAGCTAATCAGCCCCAGCATTTT. Translating gives CASSLGQANQPQHF.

The rearrangement links TRBV7-9 to TRBJ2-1; D not certain. V was clipped by 5 bases and J by 10 bases, with 12 bases between them. Germline-derived CDR1 and CDR2 are SEHNR and FQNEAQ (reference sequence). This CDR3 is 12 amino acids long. The CDR3 loop is CASSPLAREQFF. The CDR3 DNA reads as TGTGCCAGCAGCCCGTTGGCCAGGGAGCAGTTCTTC.

In its sample, this clonotype was seen a few times. This CDR3 is CASSPGDSYIGTDTQYF. The CDR3 bases are TGCGCCAGCAGCCCGGGGGACAGCTATATTGGCACAGATACGCAGTATTTT. The genes are TRBV5-1 and TRBJ2-3, with D tentatively TRBD1 (7 bases). This CDR3 comprises 17 residues. Germline lookup yields CDR1 SGHRS and CDR2 YFSETQ. The ends were cut back, 4 bases at V and 1 base at J, with 19 bases in the middle.

V and J are TRBV7-9 and TRBJ2-7; possibly TRBD2 for D (5 bases). Germline values: CDR1 SEHNR, CDR2 FQNEAQ (reference sequence). The CDR3 spans 15 residues. With 5 bases removed from V and 5 bases from J, the gap between germline ends came to 19 bases. The CDR3 nucleotides are TGTGCCAGCAGCCCCGATGTAGCGTTGGCAAACGAGCAGTACTTC. This encodes CASSPDVALANEQYF. Looking up the rest from reference TRBV7-9 and TRBJ2-7 gives the full variable domain: DTGVSQNPRHKITKRGQNVTFRCDPISEHNRLYWYRQTLGQGPEFLTYFQNEAQLEKSRLLSDRFSAERPKGSFSTLEIQRTEQGDSAMYLCASSPDVALANEQYFGPGTRLTVT.

This chain uses TRBV5-8 with TRBJ1-1, with D uncertain. CDR3 length: 14 amino acids. Trimming left V 1 base short and J 7 bases short, with 14 bases between. The germline CDR1 and CDR2 sequences are SGHTS and YDEGEE. This CDR3 reads CASSLQAYRNEAFF. CDR3 sequence (DNA): TGTGCCAGCAGCTTGCAAGCATACCGAAATGAAGCTTTCTTT. The whole variable domain, filled in from reference TRBV5-8 and TRBJ1-1, reads EAGVTQSPTHLIKTRGQQATLRCSPISGHTSVYWYQQALGLGLQFLLWYDEGEERNRGNFPPRFSGRQFPNYSSELNVNALELEDSALYLCASSLQAYRNEAFFGQGTRLTVV.

V usage is TRBV12-3 or TRBV12-4 and J usage is TRBJ2-7; D is ambiguous. The V end lost 0 bases, the J end lost 1 base, and 7 bases lay between the germline ends. The CDR3 runs to 14 residues. Here the CDR3 DNA reads TGTGCCAGCAGTTTAGCTCTCTCATCCTACGAGCAGTACTTC. Amino acid sequence: CASSLALSSYEQYF.

The gene calls are TRBV29-1 and TRBJ2-3; 7 bases align to TRBD2. V was pared by 1 base and J by 2 bases, with 15 bases of the junction left unmatched. This CDR3 is built from 18 residues. Germline CDR1 SQVTM, CDR2 ANQGSEA. The CDR3 coding sequence is TGCAGCGTTGAAGGGAAGAACGATCTAGCGGCGACCACAGATACGCAGTATTTT. Protein product: CSVEGKNDLAATTDTQYF.